This TCR beta chain was identified in a study of cytomegalovirus exposure and HLA in healthy donors. Study information: In an earlier analysis, 90 million to 120 million unique TCR beta sequences were found from 150 million to 200 million T cells.

Findings of the study overall: Reported findings show TCR beta sequences accurately forecast HLA-A and HLA-B alleles in most subjects. In a later analysis, CMV-associated beta chains were mostly HLA-associated, it appeared. TCR beta chain V- and J-gene trimming was linked, in a later analysis, to a missense variant in DCLRE1C.

The PCR ran on 60 Vbeta and 13 Jbeta primers. Assay: immunoSEQ multiplex PCR; the TCRdb copy retains only in-frame clones and omits some. Among around 100,000 clones, around 84% were seen once, and the ten largest hold 22%. This clone was seen many times. Its antigen is unknown. Sequenced material: PBMCs. The clonotype was recovered from a man under 40 in good health and CMV-seropositive.

The CDR3 loop reads CASSNYKNQPQHF. Here the CDR3 DNA reads TGTGCCAGCAGCAATTACAAAAATCAGCCCCAGCATTTT. The rearrangement uses TRBV28 and TRBJ1-5; D uncertain. Germline lookup yields CDR1 MDHEN and CDR2 SYDVKM. CDR3 size: 13 residues. V was pared by 6 bases and J by 4 bases, with 10 bases between.